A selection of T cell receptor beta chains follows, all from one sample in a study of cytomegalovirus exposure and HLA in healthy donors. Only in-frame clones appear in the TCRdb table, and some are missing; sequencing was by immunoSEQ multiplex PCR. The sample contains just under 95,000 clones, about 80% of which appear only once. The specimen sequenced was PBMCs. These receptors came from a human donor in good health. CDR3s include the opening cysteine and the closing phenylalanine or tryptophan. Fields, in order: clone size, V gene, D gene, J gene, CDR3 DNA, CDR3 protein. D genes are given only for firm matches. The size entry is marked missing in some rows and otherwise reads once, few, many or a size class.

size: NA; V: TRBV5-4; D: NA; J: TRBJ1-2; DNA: TGTGCCAGCAGCTTGGACAGTAATGGCTACACCTTC; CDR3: CASSLDSNGYTF
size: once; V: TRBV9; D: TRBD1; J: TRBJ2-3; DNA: TGTGCCAGCAGCCCAACGACAGGGGGCCATTTCACGGATACGCAGTATTTT; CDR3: CASSPTTGGHFTDTQYF
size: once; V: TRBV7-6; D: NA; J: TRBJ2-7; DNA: TGTGCCAGCAGCTTTACAACCGACGAGCAGTACTTC; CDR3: CASSFTTDEQYF
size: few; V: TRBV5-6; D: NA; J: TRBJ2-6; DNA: TGTGCCAGCAGCTCAGTGCCGGGACTTTACTCTGGGGCCAACGTCCTGACTTTC; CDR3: CASSSVPGLYSGANVLTF
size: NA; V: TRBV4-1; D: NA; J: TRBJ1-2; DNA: TGCGCCAGCAGCTACGAGGAGGGCTACTATGGCTACACCTTC; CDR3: CASSYEEGYYGYTF
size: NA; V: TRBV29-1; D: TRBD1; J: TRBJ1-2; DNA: TGCAGCGTTGGGACAGGGCCTAACTATGGCTACACCTTC; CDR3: CSVGTGPNYGYTF
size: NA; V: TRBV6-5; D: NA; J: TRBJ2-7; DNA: NA; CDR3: CASSSPFGEGGYGQYF
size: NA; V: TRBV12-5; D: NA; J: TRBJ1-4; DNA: TGTGCTAGTGGTTTGACACAGTCCAATGAAAAACTGTTTTTT; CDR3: CASGLTQSNEKLFF
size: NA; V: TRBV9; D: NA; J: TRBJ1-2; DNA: TGTGCCAGCAGCCCCGCGGACTCCCCCTCGGGCTACACCTTC; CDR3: CASSPADSPSGYTF
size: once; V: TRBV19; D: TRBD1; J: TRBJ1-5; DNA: TGTGCCAGTAGTCCGGGACAGGTTAGCAATCAGCCCCAGCATTTT; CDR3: CASSPGQVSNQPQHF
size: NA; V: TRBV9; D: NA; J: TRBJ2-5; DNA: TGTGCCAGCAGCGGCGCCCAAGAGACCCAGTACTTC; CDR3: CASSGAQETQYF
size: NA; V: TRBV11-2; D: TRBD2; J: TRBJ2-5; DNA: TGTGCCAGCAGAACCCTACGCCCGGGACTAGCGAAAGTGGGGGAGACCCAGTACTTC; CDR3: CASRTLRPGLAKVGETQYF
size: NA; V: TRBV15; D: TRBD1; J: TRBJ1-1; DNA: TGTGCCACCAGCAGAGATCAGGGGGCTGAAGCTTTCTTT; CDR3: CATSRDQGAEAFF
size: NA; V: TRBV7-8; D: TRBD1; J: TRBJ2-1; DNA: TGTGCCAGCAGCCGGGACAGGGGAACCTACAATGAGCAGTTCTTC; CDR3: CASSRDRGTYNEQFF
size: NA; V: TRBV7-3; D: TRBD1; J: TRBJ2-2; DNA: TGTGCCAGCAGCCAAACAGGGGGAGGAACCGGGGAGCTGTTTTTT; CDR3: CASSQTGGGTGELFF
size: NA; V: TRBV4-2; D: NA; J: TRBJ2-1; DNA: TGTGCCAGCAGCCATGTAGCCAGCTCCTACAATGAGCAGTTCTTC; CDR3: CASSHVASSYNEQFF
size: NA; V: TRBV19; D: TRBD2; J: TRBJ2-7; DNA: TGTGCCAGTACCGCGAGGACTAGCGGGAGTTACGAGCAGTACTTC; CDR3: CASTARTSGSYEQYF
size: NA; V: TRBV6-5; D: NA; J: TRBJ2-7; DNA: TGTGCCAGCAGACCGCCGGCAGGGCGCGAGCAGTACTTC; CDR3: CASRPPAGREQYF
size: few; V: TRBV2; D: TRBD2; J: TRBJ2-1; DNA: TGTGCCAGCAGCCAGACTAGCGGGAGCCCTGAGCAGTTCTTC; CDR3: CASSQTSGSPEQFF
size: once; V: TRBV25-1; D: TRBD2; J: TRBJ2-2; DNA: TGTGCCAGCAGTACCCCCGGGAGGGTAGCGGGGGAGCTGTTTTTT; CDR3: CASSTPGRVAGELFF
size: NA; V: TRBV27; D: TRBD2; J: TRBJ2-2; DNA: TGTGCCAGCAGTTTTGGGCTAGCGGGGTCCACCGGGGAGCTGTTTTTT; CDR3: CASSFGLAGSTGELFF
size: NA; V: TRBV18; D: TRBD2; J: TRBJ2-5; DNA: TGTGCCAGCTCACCGGGACTAGCGGTCCAAGAGACCCAGTACTTC; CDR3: CASSPGLAVQETQYF
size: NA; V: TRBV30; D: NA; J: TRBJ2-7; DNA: TGTGCCTGGACTTCGAACTACGAGCAGTACTTC; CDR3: CAWTSNYEQYF
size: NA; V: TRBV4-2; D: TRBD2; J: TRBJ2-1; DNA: TGTGCCAGCAGCCCAGGGGCTAGCGGGTCACCCAATGAGCAGTTCTTC; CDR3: CASSPGASGSPNEQFF
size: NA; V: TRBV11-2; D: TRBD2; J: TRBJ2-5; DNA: TGTGCCAGCAGCTTACTAGCGGGGGGGGATAAGACCCAGTACTTC; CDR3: CASSLLAGGDKTQYF
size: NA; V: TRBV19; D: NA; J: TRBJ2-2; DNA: TGTGCCAGTAGTTTGGCTAGCTTCACCGGGGAGCTGTTTTTT; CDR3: CASSLASFTGELFF
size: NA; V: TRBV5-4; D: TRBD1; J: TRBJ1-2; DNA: TGTGCCAGCAGCCCGACAGGGAGGTCGGGCTATGGCTACACCTTC; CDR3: CASSPTGRSGYGYTF
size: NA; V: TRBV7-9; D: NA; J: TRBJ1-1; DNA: TGTGCCAGCAGCTTGGACAGGAACACTGAAGCTTTCTTT; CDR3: CASSLDRNTEAFF
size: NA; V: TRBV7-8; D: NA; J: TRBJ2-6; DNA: TGTGCCAGCAGCTTAGTCTTGCCCACAGGCCCGAGCTCTGGGGCCAACGTCCTGACTTTC; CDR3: CASSLVLPTGPSSGANVLTF
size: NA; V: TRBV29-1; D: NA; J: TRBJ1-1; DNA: TGCAGCGTTCCCGAGACAGTCTTGAACACTGAAGCTTTCTTT; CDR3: CSVPETVLNTEAFF
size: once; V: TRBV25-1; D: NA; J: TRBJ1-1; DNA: TGTGCCAGCACCCTGGGAGGGAGGGGGAACACTGAAGCTTTCTTT; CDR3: CASTLGGRGNTEAFF
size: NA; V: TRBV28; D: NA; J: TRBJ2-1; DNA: TGTGCCAGCAGTCCACTCGGACTTTCCCAGCAAGAGCAGTTCTTC; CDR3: CASSPLGLSQQEQFF
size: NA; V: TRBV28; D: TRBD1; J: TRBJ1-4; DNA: TGTGCCAGCAGTTCGACAGGGGAAAAACTGTTTTTT; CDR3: CASSSTGEKLFF
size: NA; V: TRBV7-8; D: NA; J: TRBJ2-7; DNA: TGTGCCAGCAGCTTAGGGGGACTCTACGAGCAGTACTTC; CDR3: CASSLGGLYEQYF
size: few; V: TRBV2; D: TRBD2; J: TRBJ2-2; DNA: TGTGCCACACTAGCGGGGGGAAGCACCGGGGAGCTGTTTTTT; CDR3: CATLAGGSTGELFF
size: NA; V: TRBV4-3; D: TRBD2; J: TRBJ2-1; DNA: TGCGCCAGCAGCCGAGGACTAGCGGACTACAATGAGCAGTTCTTC; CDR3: CASSRGLADYNEQFF
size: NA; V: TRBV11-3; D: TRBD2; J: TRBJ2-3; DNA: TGTGCCAGCAGCTACCGGGGGGACGGGATCACAGATACGCAGTATTTT; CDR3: CASSYRGDGITDTQYF
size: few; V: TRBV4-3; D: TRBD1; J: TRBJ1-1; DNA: TGCGCCAGCAGCCCGGGACAGCGGGCCGCTGAAGCTTTCTTT; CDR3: CASSPGQRAAEAFF
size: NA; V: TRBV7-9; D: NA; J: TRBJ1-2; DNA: TGTGCCAGCAGCTTAGACTCCCCGGGAGCCTATGGCTACACCTTC; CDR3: CASSLDSPGAYGYTF
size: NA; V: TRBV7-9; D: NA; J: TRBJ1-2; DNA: TGTGCCAGCAGTCATCACTCAAAACAGATTAACTATGGCTACACCTTC; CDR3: CASSHHSKQINYGYTF
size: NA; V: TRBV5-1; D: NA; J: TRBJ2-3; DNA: TGCGCCAGCAGCTTGGCCGGGGGAACAGATACGCAGTATTTT; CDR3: CASSLAGGTDTQYF
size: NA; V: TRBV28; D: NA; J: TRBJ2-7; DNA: TGTGCCAGCAGCCGTAGGGGCGAGCAGTACTTC; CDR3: CASSRRGEQYF
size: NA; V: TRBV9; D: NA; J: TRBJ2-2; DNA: TGTGCCAGCAGCGTAGGCAGGGTCACCGGGGAGCTGTTTTTT; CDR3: CASSVGRVTGELFF
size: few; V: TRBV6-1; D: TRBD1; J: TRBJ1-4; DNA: TGTGCCAGCAGTGACTACAGGGGGCGAGGCGAAAAACTGTTTTTT; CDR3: CASSDYRGRGEKLFF
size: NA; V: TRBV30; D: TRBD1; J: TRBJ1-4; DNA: TGTGCCAGCCGGGACAGGGGGCGGGGGAGGGAAAAACTGTTTTTT; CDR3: CASRDRGRGREKLFF
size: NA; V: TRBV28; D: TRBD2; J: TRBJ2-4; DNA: TGTGCCAGCAGCGCCTCGGGACTAGCGGGAAGGCACATTCAGTACTTC; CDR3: CASSASGLAGRHIQYF
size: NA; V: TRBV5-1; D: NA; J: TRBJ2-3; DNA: TGCGCCAGCAGCTTGGGCGGGACTGTTTGGACGCAGTATTTT; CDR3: CASSLGGTVWTQYF
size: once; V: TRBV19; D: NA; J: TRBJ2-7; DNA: TGTGCCAGTAGCGCCTGGTGGGAGGCCTACGAGCAGTACTTC; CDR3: CASSAWWEAYEQYF
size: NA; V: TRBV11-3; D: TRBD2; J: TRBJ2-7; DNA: TGTGCCAGCAGCCCGCAGTCGGGGGGGGGCTACGAGCAGTACTTC; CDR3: CASSPQSGGGYEQYF
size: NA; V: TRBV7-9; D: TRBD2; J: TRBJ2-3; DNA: TGTGCCAGCAGCCCCGGTCTAGCGGGGGTGCGGACAGATACGCAGTATTTT; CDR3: CASSPGLAGVRTDTQYF
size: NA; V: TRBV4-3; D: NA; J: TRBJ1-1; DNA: TGCGCCAGCAGCCAAGATATATTGGGAGAGAACACTGAAGCTTTCTTT; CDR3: CASSQDILGENTEAFF
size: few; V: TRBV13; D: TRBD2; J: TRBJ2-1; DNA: TGTGCCAGCAGCCACCGGACTAGCGGGAGTTACAATGAGCAGTTCTTC; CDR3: CASSHRTSGSYNEQFF
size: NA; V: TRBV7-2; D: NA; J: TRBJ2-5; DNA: TGTGCCAGCAAAGTAGGCGGGGAGACCCAGTACTTC; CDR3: CASKVGGETQYF
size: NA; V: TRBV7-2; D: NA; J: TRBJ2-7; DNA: TGTGCCAGCAGCTCCCGGACTGGGACCTACGAGCAGTACTTC; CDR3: CASSSRTGTYEQYF
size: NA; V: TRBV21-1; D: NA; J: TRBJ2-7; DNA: TGTGCCAGCAGCAAAAACCCGGGACAGATCTACGAGCAGTACTTC; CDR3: CASSKNPGQIYEQYF